Listed below are T cell receptor beta chains from one sample, sequenced in a study of vaccination and CD4 T cells after COVID-19. These TCRs are of unknown antigen specificity. TCRdb used MiXCR to reprocess the PCR reads, holding one entry per CDR3 protein. The sample carries thousands of distinct CDR3 sequences, around a quarter recorded once. Material: CD4+ T cells from blood, cultured in vitro. These receptors came from a human donor in good health. The CDR3 runs from the conserved cysteine through the conserved F or W. D genes are given only for firm matches. Only some rows state a clone size, as once, few, many or a class for expanded clones.

clone_size,j_call,v_call,cdr3_length,d_call,cdr3_aa,cdr3_nt
few,TRBJ1-2,TRBV2,14,.,CASRFETDFYGYTF,TGTGCCAGCAGGTTCGAGACAGATTTCTATGGCTACACCTTC
few,TRBJ1-1,TRBV7-3,15,.,CASSLTGGRDTEAFF,TGTGCCAGCAGCTTAACGGGGGGGAGGGACACTGAAGCTTTCTTT
few,TRBJ1-2,TRBV12-3/TRBV12-4,14,TRBD1,CASSQGQRILGYTF,TGTGCCAGCAGCCAGGGACAGCGGATACTCGGCTACACCTTC
.,TRBJ1-5,TRBV20-1,14,TRBD1,CSAYLRQGKQPQHF,TGCAGTGCCTACTTACGACAGGGAAAACAGCCCCAGCATTTT
few,TRBJ1-2,TRBV11-2,13,.,CASSSTGYYGYTF,TGTGCCAGCAGCTCCACAGGGTATTATGGCTACACCTTC
.,TRBJ2-3,TRBV5-4,18,TRBD2,CASSPGGAYAPSTDTQYF,TGTGCCAGCAGCCCCGGGGGGGCCTATGCCCCTAGCACAGATACGCAGTATTTT
.,TRBJ1-1,TRBV21-1,14,.,CASSYGQTNTEAFF,TGTGCCAGCAGCTACGGACAGACAAACACTGAAGCTTTCTTT
few,TRBJ1-4,TRBV28,14,.,CASRYTGWYEKLFF,TGTGCCAGCAGATATACAGGGTGGTATGAAAAACTGTTTTTT
.,TRBJ2-2,TRBV6-1,18,.,CASSIHEPGVGDTGELFF,TGTGCCAGCAGTATCCATGAGCCTGGGGTCGGGGACACCGGGGAGCTGTTTTTT
few,TRBJ2-7,TRBV12-3/TRBV12-4,14,.,CASSSDGTFYEQYF,TGTGCCAGCAGTTCCGACGGGACTTTCTACGAGCAGTACTTC
few,TRBJ1-5,TRBV7-9,14,.,CASSLQDRWQPQHF,TGTGCCAGCAGCTTACAAGACAGGTGGCAGCCCCAGCATTTT
.,TRBJ1-4,TRBV6-1,12,.,CASSENRRKLFF,TGTGCCAGCAGTGAAAACCGGCGAAAACTGTTTTTT
few,TRBJ1-2,TRBV29-1,13,TRBD1,CSVPGQVDYGYTF,TGCAGCGTGCCCGGACAGGTAGACTATGGCTACACCTTC
.,TRBJ1-1,TRBV6-1,18,.,CTSNSMGPGRFVNTEAFF,TGTACCAGCAACTCGATGGGGCCAGGGAGGTTCGTGAACACTGAAGCTTTCTTT
.,TRBJ2-7,TRBV6-5,15,.,CASSYVTVGPYEQYF,TGTGCCAGCAGTTACGTAACCGTGGGCCCCTACGAGCAGTACTTC
few,TRBJ1-6,TRBV20-1,14,.,CSARGGGDSSPLHF,TGCAGTGCTAGAGGGGGGGGGGATAGTTCACCCCTCCACTTT
.,TRBJ1-3,TRBV20-1,11,.,CSAQTRNTIYF,TGCAGTGCCCAGACGCGCAACACCATATATTTT
.,TRBJ2-6,TRBV6-4,15,.,CASSDSSSGANVLTF,TGTGCCAGCAGTGACTCCAGCTCTGGGGCCAACGTCCTGACTTTC
.,TRBJ2-1,TRBV20-1,15,TRBD2,CSAAGGGHTYNEQFF,TGCAGTGCAGCCGGGGGGGGCCACACCTACAATGAGCAGTTCTTC
few,TRBJ2-5,TRBV7-3,13,.,CASSLNEGETQYF,TGTGCCAGCAGCTTAAATGAGGGAGAGACCCAGTACTTC
few,TRBJ1-6,TRBV7-3,16,.,CASSPLGPGANSPLHF,TGTGCCAGCAGCCCACTCGGACCAGGGGCGAATTCACCCCTCCACTTT
.,TRBJ1-1,TRBV6-1,13,.,CASSGQANTEAFF,TGTGCCAGCAGTGGACAGGCGAACACTGAAGCTTTCTTT
.,TRBJ2-5,TRBV20-1,12,.,CSVGGHQETQYF,TGCAGTGTAGGGGGGCATCAAGAGACCCAGTACTTC
.,TRBJ2-2,TRBV7-2,13,.,CASTGSGTGELFF,TGTGCCAGCACCGGTAGTGGGACCGGGGAGCTGTTTTTT
.,TRBJ2-7,TRBV7-9,11,.,CASSAEREQCF,TGTGCCAGCAGCGCGGAACGCGAGCAGTGCTTC
.,TRBJ2-3,TRBV29-1,14,TRBD2,CSAARLAVRGTQYF,TGCAGCGCAGCAAGACTAGCTGTTCGGGGTACGCAGTATTTT